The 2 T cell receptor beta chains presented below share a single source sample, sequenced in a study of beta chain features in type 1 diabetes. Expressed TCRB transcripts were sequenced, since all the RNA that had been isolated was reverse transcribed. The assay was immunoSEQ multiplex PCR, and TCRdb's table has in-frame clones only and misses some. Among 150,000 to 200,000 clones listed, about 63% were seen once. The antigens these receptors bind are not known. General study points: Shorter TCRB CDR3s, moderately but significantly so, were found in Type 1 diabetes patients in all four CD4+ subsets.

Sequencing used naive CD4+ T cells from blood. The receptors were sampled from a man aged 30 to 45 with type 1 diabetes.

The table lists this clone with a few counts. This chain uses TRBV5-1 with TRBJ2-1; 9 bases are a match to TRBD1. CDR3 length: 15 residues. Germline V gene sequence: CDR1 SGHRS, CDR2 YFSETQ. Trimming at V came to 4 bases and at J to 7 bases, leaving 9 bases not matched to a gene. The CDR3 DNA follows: TGCGCCAGCAGCCTGCCGGGACAGGGTACAAATGAGCAGTTCTTC. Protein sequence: CASSLPGQGTNEQFF. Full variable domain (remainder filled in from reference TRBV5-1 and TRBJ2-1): KAGVTQTPRYLIKTRGQQVTLSCSPISGHRSVSWYQQTPGQGLQFLFEYFSETQRNKGNFPGRFSGRQFSNSRSEMNVSTLELGDSALYLCASSLPGQGTNEQFFGPGTRLTVL.

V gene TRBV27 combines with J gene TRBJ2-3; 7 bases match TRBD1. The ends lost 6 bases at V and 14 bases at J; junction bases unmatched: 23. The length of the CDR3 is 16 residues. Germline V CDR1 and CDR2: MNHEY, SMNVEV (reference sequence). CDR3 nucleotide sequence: TGTGCCAGCAGCCCTCGACAGGGTGGTGGGTACAAAGGCTCGTATTTT. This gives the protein CASSPRQGGGYKGSYF.